Listed below are T cell receptor beta chains from one sample, sequenced in a study of cytomegalovirus exposure and HLA in healthy donors. Only in-frame clones appear in the TCRdb table, and some are missing; sequencing was by immunoSEQ multiplex PCR. Altogether roughly 100,000 clones are present, around 75% being singletons, with the ten largest covering around 2.1%. Sequencing was performed on PBMCs. The receptors shown here come from a man aged 25-45 years in good health and CMV-seronegative. CDR3s leave out the opening cysteine and the closing phenylalanine or tryptophan. D genes are given only for firm matches. Clone sizes are given selectively: once, few, many, or a class where the clone is expanded.

V gene	D gene	CDR3 length	J gene	clone size	CDR3 protein
TRBV5-1	TRBD2	15	TRBJ2-2	-	ASSFGGGKANTGELF
TRBV7-3	-	12	TRBJ1-1	-	ASSYSRETTEAF
TRBV5-6	-	12	TRBJ1-3	-	ASSLAGFGNTIY
TRBV30	-	10	TRBJ1-1	-	AWGQTNTEAF
TRBV7-2	-	12	TRBJ1-4	-	ASSLERSNEKLF
TRBV13	TRBD2	12	TRBJ2-7	-	ASSSAGDMGEQY
TRBV5-1	-	12	TRBJ1-5	-	ASSWAGGNQPQH
TRBV23-1	TRBD1	14	TRBJ2-7	once	ASSQRRTGHSYEQY
TRBV10-3	-	19	TRBJ2-3	-	AISGPSEGDTSSLSTDTQY
TRBV6-5	-	13	TRBJ2-1	-	ASSYAGSFYNEQF
TRBV5-1	-	14	TRBJ2-7	-	ASSLAGQRTPYEQY
TRBV28	-	10	TRBJ1-2	few	ASRSPGYGYT
TRBV2	TRBD2	14	TRBJ2-5	-	ASSPRGSGREETQY
TRBV7-3	TRBD1	15	TRBJ1-2	-	ASSAYGGQGRSHGYT
TRBV2	-	11	TRBJ2-7	-	ASSSDTAYEQY
TRBV6-5	TRBD2	13	TRBJ2-1	-	ASSYSQTSWGEQF
TRBV7-9	TRBD2	14	TRBJ2-2	-	SSSPRTSGNTGELF
TRBV5-1	TRBD2	13	TRBJ2-5	-	ASSAIAGNQETQY
TRBV7-2	-	12	TRBJ1-2	-	ASSPGFGGNGYT
TRBV29-1	-	14	TRBJ2-4	-	SVVLRGTPHKNIQY
TRBV10-3	TRBD1	11	TRBJ2-2	-	AIRDRGTGELF
TRBV20-1	-	8	TRBJ2-5	-	SPRGETQY
TRBV9	-	13	TRBJ2-3	few	ASSMSGGPTDTQY
TRBV7-9	-	10	TRBJ1-1	-	ASSIRVAEAF
TRBV27	TRBD2	13	TRBJ2-1	-	ASSFAGGDYNEQF
TRBV29-1	-	11	TRBJ1-2	-	SVQKAGQYGYT
TRBV11-2	-	13	TRBJ2-3	-	ASSPGTLGPDTQY
TRBV6-4	-	12	TRBJ2-1	-	ASASESSSYEQF
TRBV29-1	-	11	TRBJ1-2	-	SVGEGHTYGYT
TRBV13	TRBD1	12	TRBJ1-1	-	ASNPWTGRTEAF
TRBV28	-	13	TRBJ2-6	few	ASSLFSSGANVLT
TRBV5-1	-	12	TRBJ1-4	-	ASSSQATNEKLF
TRBV28	-	12	TRBJ1-5	-	ASSYQGSGQPQH
TRBV6-1	-	8	TRBJ1-2	-	ASKGVGYT
TRBV7-8	TRBD1	16	TRBJ1-5	-	ASSLTGTGGLGSQPQH
TRBV7-9	-	11	TRBJ2-2	-	ASSLPLAGELF
TRBV30	TRBD1	11	TRBJ2-5	-	ACDRGFFETQY
TRBV6-6	TRBD2	12	TRBJ2-1	-	ASSYGAGGDEQF
TRBV30	-	9	TRBJ1-1	once	AWSRGTEAF
TRBV7-8	TRBD2	14	TRBJ2-3	few	ASSLDPSGVTDTQY
TRBV4-3	-	12	TRBJ1-6	-	ASSQVGDNSPLH
TRBV7-2	-	9	TRBJ2-7	-	ASSRGHEQY
TRBV7-3	TRBD1	14	TRBJ2-3	-	ASSLRLTGGKDTQY
TRBV7-3	TRBD2	14	TRBJ2-6	-	ASRASGGSGANVLT
TRBV5-4	-	11	TRBJ1-5	once	ASSLEGRQPQH
TRBV7-9	TRBD1	14	TRBJ1-2	-	ASSTLGDSVNYGYT
TRBV7-2	-	13	TRBJ2-1	-	ASSPHADSYNEQF
TRBV7-7	TRBD1	13	TRBJ2-2	-	ASSPDRGNTGELF
TRBV6-5	TRBD1	11	TRBJ2-1	-	ASRTGFYNEQF
TRBV4-3	-	15	TRBJ2-1	-	ASSRIYSGNSYNEQF
TRBV7-2	-	13	TRBJ1-5	few	ASSRGGPGNQPQH
TRBV10-3	-	11	TRBJ1-5	few	ASGEGGVQPQH
TRBV4-1	TRBD1	14	TRBJ2-7	-	ASSQRVGTGEYEQY
TRBV6-6	TRBD2	12	TRBJ2-3	-	ASSSLAGSDTQY